A selection of T cell receptor beta chains follows, all from one sample in a study of blood T cell repertoires in COVID-19. Measured with immunoSEQ multiplex PCR; TCRdb has only the in-frame clones, and not every one. This sample has 260,000 or so clones; about 83% occur once, and the top ten carry 4.5% to 7%. The sequencing input was peripheral blood. The receptor source for this set is a man of 80 years or more with acute or convalescent COVID-19. The CDR3 runs from the conserved cysteine through the conserved F or W. A D gene is named only where the DNA matches it firmly.

D gene	J gene	V gene	CDR3 protein
TRBD1	TRBJ2-4	TRBV7-2	CASSNSGQGTGIQYF
-	TRBJ2-2	TRBV7-9	CASRPLASQNTGELFF
-	TRBJ1-2	TRBV30	CAWSVGPTIGYGYTF
-	TRBJ1-6	TRBV30	CAWSDLGWTSSPLHF
TRBD1	TRBJ1-2	TRBV2	CASRLTDRGYGYTF
-	TRBJ1-1	TRBV28	CASSLQGTEAFF
TRBD1	TRBJ2-1	TRBV15	CATSRPQGAAYNEQFF
-	TRBJ1-1	TRBV28	CASSTTGTTEAFF
TRBD2	TRBJ2-1	TRBV9	CASSVQTSGGLYNEQFF
-	TRBJ1-4	TRBV3-1/TRBV3-2	CASSPLSTNEKLFF
-	TRBJ2-1	TRBV19	CASSISYNEQFF
-	TRBJ2-7	TRBV4-1	CASSQILSYEQYF
-	TRBJ1-6	TRBV2	CASSEGRGRYNSPLHF
TRBD1	TRBJ1-2	TRBV28	CASSLTTGTYGYTF
-	TRBJ1-4	TRBV25-1	CASGATGTTNEKLFF
-	TRBJ1-5	TRBV19	CASITTGYSNQPQHF
-	TRBJ2-3	TRBV5-1	CASSFRSPSTDTQYF
TRBD1	TRBJ2-7	TRBV4-2	CASSQGTGYEQYF
TRBD1	TRBJ1-2	TRBV7-6	CASSGWTGANYGYTF
TRBD1	TRBJ1-1	TRBV6-5	CASNLDRVAEAFF
-	TRBJ2-2	TRBV5-4	CASSLKQGANTGELFF
-	TRBJ1-2	TRBV28	CASSFQYGYTF
-	TRBJ1-1	TRBV5-1	CASSLASGVSAEAFF